This T cell receptor beta chain appears in the sequencing data of a study of OX40 agonist ivuxolimab in advanced cancers. The germline gives CDR1 SGHAT, CDR2 FQDESV (reference sequence). The V gene lost 1 base and the J gene lost 2 bases, with 10 bases spanning the gap. The length of the CDR3 is 15 residues. The repertoire was sequenced with immunoSEQ multiplex PCR; TCRdb's copy has only in-frame clones and lacks some. The table shows 77,000 or so clones, with about 93% occurring only once. The TCR sequence derives from an adult with an advanced solid tumor such as melanoma, head and neck, liver or kidney cancer. Sequencing was performed on CD4+ or CD8+ T cells sorted from blood, taken in a trial of the OX40 agonist ivuxolimab. The chain couples TRBV11-1 to TRBJ2-3; unclear D gene. The CDR3 DNA reads TGTGCCAGCAGCTTAGTGGCGACGGACACAGATACGCAGTATTTT. Protein: CASSLVATDTDTQYF.